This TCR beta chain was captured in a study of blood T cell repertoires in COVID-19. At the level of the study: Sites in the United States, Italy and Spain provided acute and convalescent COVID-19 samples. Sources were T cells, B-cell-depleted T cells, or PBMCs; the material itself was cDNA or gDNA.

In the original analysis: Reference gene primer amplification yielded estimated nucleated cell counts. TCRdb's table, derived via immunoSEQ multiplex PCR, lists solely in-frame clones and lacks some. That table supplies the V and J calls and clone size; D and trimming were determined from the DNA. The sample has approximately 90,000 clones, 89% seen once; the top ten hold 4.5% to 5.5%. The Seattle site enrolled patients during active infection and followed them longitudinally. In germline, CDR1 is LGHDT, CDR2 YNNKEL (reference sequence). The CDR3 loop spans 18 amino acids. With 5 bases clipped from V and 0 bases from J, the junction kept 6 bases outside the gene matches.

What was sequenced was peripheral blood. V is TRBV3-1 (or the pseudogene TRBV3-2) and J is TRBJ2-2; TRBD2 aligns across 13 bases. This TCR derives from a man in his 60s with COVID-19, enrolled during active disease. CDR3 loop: CASSWSGTSGTNTGELFF. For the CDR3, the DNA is TGTGCCAGCAGCTGGTCCGGGACTAGCGGGACGAACACCGGGGAGCTGTTTTTT.